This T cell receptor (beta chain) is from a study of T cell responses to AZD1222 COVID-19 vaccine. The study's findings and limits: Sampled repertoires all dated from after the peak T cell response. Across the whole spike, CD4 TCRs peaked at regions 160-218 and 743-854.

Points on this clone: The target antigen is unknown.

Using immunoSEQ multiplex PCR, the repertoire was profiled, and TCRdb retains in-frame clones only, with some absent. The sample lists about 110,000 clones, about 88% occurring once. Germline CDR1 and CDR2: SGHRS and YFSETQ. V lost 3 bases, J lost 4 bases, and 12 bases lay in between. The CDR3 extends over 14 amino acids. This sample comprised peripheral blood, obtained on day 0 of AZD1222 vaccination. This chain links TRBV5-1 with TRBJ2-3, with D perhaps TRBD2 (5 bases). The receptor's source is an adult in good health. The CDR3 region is CASSWPRVPDTQYF. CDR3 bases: TGCGCCAGCAGCTGGCCGAGGGTCCCAGATACGCAGTATTTT.